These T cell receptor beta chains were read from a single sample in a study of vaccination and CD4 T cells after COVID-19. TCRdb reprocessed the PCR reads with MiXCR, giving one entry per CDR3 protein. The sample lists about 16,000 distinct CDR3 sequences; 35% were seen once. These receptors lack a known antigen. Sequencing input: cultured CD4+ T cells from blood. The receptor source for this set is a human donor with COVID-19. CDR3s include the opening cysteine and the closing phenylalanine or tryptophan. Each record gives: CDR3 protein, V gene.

cdr3_aa: CASSQQSGGLDTQYF; v_call: TRBV7-9
cdr3_aa: CASRPDAGWQFF; v_call: TRBV7-2
cdr3_aa: CASSLRAEYGYTF; v_call: TRBV28
cdr3_aa: CASSETGSNQPQHF; v_call: TRBV2
cdr3_aa: CSATKRGQETQYF; v_call: TRBV20-1
cdr3_aa: CASRTTGAYEQYF; v_call: TRBV25-1
cdr3_aa: CASSFRSDGYTF; v_call: TRBV12-3/TRBV12-4
cdr3_aa: CASSRTGTQGNTEAFF; v_call: TRBV4-2
cdr3_aa: CASSAPGQGAGELFF; v_call: TRBV9
cdr3_aa: CSASDTKNIQYF; v_call: TRBV20-1
cdr3_aa: CATSRDPIGGYNSPLHF; v_call: TRBV15
cdr3_aa: CASSIGGNEQFF; v_call: TRBV2
cdr3_aa: CASSQRQGPYEQYF; v_call: TRBV14
cdr3_aa: CASSGDAGGNTQYF; v_call: TRBV10-1
cdr3_aa: CASSPDRGRSPLHF; v_call: TRBV19
cdr3_aa: CASSQGVNQPQHF; v_call: TRBV10-1
cdr3_aa: CASRGGLRQGGDGYTF; v_call: TRBV28
cdr3_aa: CASSKVGETQYF; v_call: TRBV7-4
cdr3_aa: CAFSGQGNSPLHF; v_call: TRBV30
cdr3_aa: CASSEFPGTDTQYF; v_call: TRBV5-4
cdr3_aa: CASSEPTGPGEQHF; v_call: TRBV6-1
cdr3_aa: CATSRFGKGQGANEQYF; v_call: TRBV15
cdr3_aa: CASSAGTGNTEAFF; v_call: TRBV19
cdr3_aa: CASSTRQQGFNNEQFF; v_call: TRBV7-9
cdr3_aa: CATTQDRSGNTIYF; v_call: TRBV10-3
cdr3_aa: CAWSVGTGSNEKLFF; v_call: TRBV30
cdr3_aa: CASSLGGGGRLHEQYF; v_call: TRBV28
cdr3_aa: CASSLGPMANNSPLHF; v_call: TRBV5-4
cdr3_aa: CASRTSGGRSYEQYF; v_call: TRBV28
cdr3_aa: CASSDRQGLFEEKLFF; v_call: TRBV7-8
cdr3_aa: CASRANRLANYGYTF; v_call: TRBV7-9
cdr3_aa: CAISRSNQPQHF; v_call: TRBV28
cdr3_aa: CATSETQGLGSYNEQFF; v_call: TRBV24-1
cdr3_aa: CASLRHNQETQYF; v_call: TRBV2
cdr3_aa: CASSVADRGFYEQYF; v_call: TRBV9
cdr3_aa: CASSLLGARGYTF; v_call: TRBV28
cdr3_aa: CASSYPKGAGGQPQHF; v_call: TRBV6-5
cdr3_aa: CSATPEGAFDNEQFF; v_call: TRBV20-1
cdr3_aa: CASSLLGGASGELFF; v_call: TRBV7-7
cdr3_aa: CSARGQGGSYNEQFF; v_call: TRBV20-1
cdr3_aa: CASSFLGTEAFF; v_call: TRBV6-5